Below, 22 T cell receptor beta chains from the same sample are listed, as sequenced in a study of response to subunit inactivated influenza vaccine. TCRdb ran MiXCR on the RT-PCR reads and lists one entry per CDR3 protein. This sample carries about 540,000 distinct CDR3 sequences, under 30% of them seen once, and the ten largest clones take approximately 3%. The sample was also reused in another study, on T cells expressing NK-cell markers. That study reports: What made the TCR beta cDNA was 5'RACE template switching with UMIs.

Sequences were derived from CD4+ T cells sorted from PBMCs, sampled less than 13 days after vaccination. These receptors all come from a man aged 50 or older who received an inactivated influenza vaccine.

This clonotype was counted a few times. Here the CDR3 reads CASSRASGNEQFF. DNA for the CDR3: TGTGCCAGCAGCCGGGCTTCGGGCAATGAGCAGTTCTTC. The chain couples TRBV7-9 to TRBJ2-1; unclear D gene. This CDR3 contains 13 residues. Between the trimmed V and J ends, which lost 5 bases and 6 bases, there was a span of 11 bases. Germline loops: CDR1 SEHNR, CDR2 FQNEAQ (reference sequence).

The chain has TRBV11-2 and TRBJ2-1; 12 nucleotides match TRBD2. Germline V CDR1 and CDR2: SGHAT, FQNNGV. The CDR3 sequence is 16 residues long. The trim removed 6 bases at V and 7 bases at J, leaving 10 bases unmatched. CDR3: CASSPASGRAGNEQFF. CDR3 nucleotides: TGTGCCAGCAGTCCCGCTAGCGGGAGGGCGGGTAATGAGCAGTTCTTC. The variable domain in full, with the rest retrieved from reference TRBV11-2 and TRBJ2-1, is EAGVAQSPRYKIIEKRQSVAFWCNPISGHATLYWYQQILGQGPKLLIQFQNNGVVDDSQLPKDRFSAERLKGVDSTLKIQPAKLEDSAVYLCASSPASGRAGNEQFFGPGTRLTVL.

This clonotype has ten or more counts. V is TRBV7-9 and J is TRBJ1-2; no clear D gene. The germline CDR1 and CDR2 sequences are SEHNR and FQNEAQ (reference sequence). The germline V and J ends were trimmed by 5 bases and 7 bases, with 8 bases remaining between them. This CDR3 is built from 11 residues. CDR3 protein: CASSAETGYTF. In DNA, the CDR3 is TGTGCCAGCAGCGCTGAGACTGGCTACACCTTC.

V usage is TRBV6-1 and J usage is TRBJ2-3, with 7 positions matching TRBD1. The V gene end was trimmed by 5 bases and the J gene end by 2 bases; junction bases not matched to a gene: 4. Germline V lookup: CDR1 MNHNS, CDR2 SASEGT. The CDR3 contains 14 residues. The CDR3 sequence: CASSSTGATDTQYF. The CDR3 DNA reads as TGTGCCAGCAGTAGCACAGGGGCCACAGATACGCAGTATTTT.

This clonotype was detected many times. The chain uses TRBV5-1 and TRBJ1-1, with D possibly being TRBD1 (6 bases). Trimming removed 5 bases at V and 1 base at J, with 12 bases between. CDR1 and CDR2 from the germline V gene are SGHRS and YFSETQ. The CDR3 spans 14 residues. The CDR3 nucleotides are TGCGCCAGCAGATACCAGGACAGGAACACTGAAGCTTTCTTT. Amino acid sequence: CASRYQDRNTEAFF.

A few counts support this clonotype. This chain uses TRBV5-1 with TRBJ2-5; no clear D. This CDR3 contains 15 residues. CDR1 and CDR2 from the germline V gene are SGHRS and YFSETQ. Trimming removed 2 bases from V and 0 bases from J, with 11 bases in between. In nucleotides, the CDR3 is TGCGCCAGCAGCTTAGCAGGAGAGTACCAAGAGACCCAGTACTTC. This encodes CASSLAGEYQETQYF.

V and J are TRBV28 and TRBJ1-2; TRBD1 aligns across 10 bases. From germline, CDR1 is MDHEN and CDR2 SYDVKM. Losses at the gene ends were 6 bases for V and 4 bases for J; bases not matched to a gene: 8. The CDR3 runs to 15 residues. As DNA, the CDR3 is TGTGCCAGCAGCCCCGGGACAGGGGTAGTCTATGGCTACACCTTC. It codes for CASSPGTGVVYGYTF.

This clonotype was counted many times. This chain links TRBV5-1 with TRBJ2-5, with D maybe TRBD2 (5 bases). The CDR3 extends over 16 amino acids. V dropped 3 bases and J dropped 4 bases, with 19 bases sitting between them. Germline CDR1 is SGHRS and CDR2 is YFSETQ. The CDR3 is CASSSGWWDPPETQYF. The CDR3 coding sequence is TGCGCCAGCAGCTCGGGATGGTGGGATCCCCCAGAGACCCAGTACTTC.

This chain uses TRBV9 with TRBJ2-2, with D unclear. V lost 4 bases and J lost 5, with 18 bases in between. Germline assignment: CDR1 SGDLS and CDR2 YYNGEE. CDR3 length: 16 residues. In DNA form, the CDR3 reads TGTGCCAGCAGCTTCTACACTCAGGCAAGGACCGGGGAGCTGTTTTTT. Its protein product is CASSFYTQARTGELFF.

The chain couples TRBV2 to TRBJ2-7; 7 nucleotides line up with TRBD1. Losses at the gene ends were 7 bases for V and 6 bases for J; bases not matched to a gene: 6. This CDR3 comprises 12 residues. Germline lookup yields CDR1 SNHLY and CDR2 FYNNEI. This CDR3 is CASTKQGLEQYF. CDR3 coding DNA: TGTGCCAGCACCAAACAGGGGCTCGAGCAGTACTTC.

A few counts support this clonotype. The V gene is TRBV6-2 or TRBV6-3, the J gene TRBJ2-7; D not resolved. Germline CDR1 and CDR2: MNHEY and SVGEGT. The ends were cut back, 1 base at V and 6 bases at J, with 13 bases in the middle. CDR3 length: 14 residues. The CDR3 DNA sequence: TGTGCCAGCAGTTACTACTATAAAGTCTTCGAGCAGTACTTC. This codes for CASSYYYKVFEQYF.

This sequence joins TRBV20-1 and TRBJ2-5; 10 nucleotides line up with TRBD1. Germline V gene data show CDR1 as DFQATT and CDR2 as SNEGSKA (reference sequence). Trimming at V came to 2 bases and at J to 5 bases, leaving 8 bases not matched to a gene. The CDR3 totals 15 residues. DNA of the CDR3: TGCAGTGCTAGACCCGACAGGGGGCAAACGGAGACCCAGTACTTC. This gives the protein CSARPDRGQTETQYF.

A few counts support this clonotype. V gene TRBV4-2 combines with J gene TRBJ2-1; D not resolved. The V end was cut by 4 bases, the J end by 1 base, with 14 bases between. In germline, CDR1 is LGHNA, CDR2 YNFKEQ. This CDR3 spans 16 amino acids. CDR3 coding DNA: TGTGCCAGCAGCCTCCAGTGGGCATCTTCCTACAATGAGCAGTTCTTC. Translated: CASSLQWASSYNEQFF.

This chain joins TRBV10-3 and TRBJ2-2; D is undetermined. Germline CDR1 is ENHRY and CDR2 is SYGVKD. V dropped 5 bases and J dropped 5 bases, with 12 bases sitting between them. The CDR3 has 14 amino acids. CDR3 residues: CAISSVYRTGELFF. CDR3 nucleotides: TGTGCCATCAGTAGCGTTTACCGGACCGGGGAGCTGTTTTTT.

For this clonotype: An end of the junction differs from the germline gene, which may be a read error. In DNA form, the CDR3 reads TGCAGTGCGAGAGGGTACGGGGTAGAGACCCAGTACTTC. Encoded protein: CSARGYGVETQYF. This rearrangement joins TRBV20-1 to TRBJ2-5, with D possibly matching TRBD2 (5 bases). CDR3 length equals 13 residues. CDR1 is DFQATT, CDR2 SNEGSKA, per germline (reference sequence).

This clonotype showed up many times. This chain joins TRBV5-5 and TRBJ2-1, with TRBD1 matching over 10 bases. This CDR3 is built from 14 residues. Germline assignment: CDR1 SGHKS and CDR2 YYEKEE (reference sequence). V dropped 0 bases and J dropped 7; count of bases not matched to a gene: 1. This CDR3 is CASSLGQGANEQFF. In nucleotides, the CDR3 is TGTGCCAGCAGCTTGGGACAGGGGGCGAATGAGCAGTTCTTC.

There are a few counts of this clonotype. V gene TRBV28 combines with J gene TRBJ1-6; D possibly corresponds to TRBD1 (5 bases). Per the germline V gene, CDR1 is MDHEN and CDR2 is SYDVKM. Trimming took 9 bases from V and 0 from J, leaving 6 bases between them. The CDR3 covers 13 residues. DNA of the CDR3: TGTGCCAGTGACAGCTCCTATAATTCACCCCTCCACTTT. This gives the protein CASDSSYNSPLHF.

The V and J genes are TRBV5-1 and TRBJ2-3, with a possible D match to TRBD2 (7 bases). The CDR3 is 15 amino acids. The germline gives CDR1 SGHRS, CDR2 YFSETQ. The V end lost 4 bases, the J end lost 4 bases, and 16 bases lay between the germline ends. The CDR3 loop is CASSPGGGAPDTQYF. In nucleotides, the CDR3 is TGCGCCAGCAGCCCGGGTGGGGGGGCCCCAGATACGCAGTATTTT.

V is TRBV25-1 and J is TRBJ2-3; 9 bases agree with TRBD2. CDR3 length: 16 amino acids. Looked up from germline, CDR1 is MGHDK and CDR2 is SYGVNS. V trimming: 4 bases; J trimming: 0 bases; junction bases outside the gene matches: 5. The CDR3: CASSVLSGRSTDTQYF. The CDR3 coding sequence is TGTGCCAGCAGTGTACTTAGCGGGAGAAGCACAGATACGCAGTATTTT. Together with reference TRBV25-1 and TRBJ2-3, the CDR3 gives the full variable domain: EADIYQTPRYLVIGTGKKITLECSQTMGHDKMYWYQQDPGMELHLIHYSYGVNSTEKGDLSSESTVSRIRTEHFPLTLESARPSHTSQYLCASSVLSGRSTDTQYFGPGTRLTVL.

This clonotype appeared a few times. V gene TRBV20-1 combines with J gene TRBJ1-3; the D is unclear. The CDR3 runs to 14 residues. V dropped 4 bases and J dropped 0 bases, with 10 bases sitting between them. CDR1 DFQATT and CDR2 SNEGSKA come from the germline V gene (reference sequence). The CDR3 loop reads CSAKGSFSGNTIYF. The DNA for the CDR3 is TGCAGTGCTAAGGGTAGTTTCTCTGGAAACACCATATATTTT.

The CDR3 sequence: CASSPGTGKDTQYF. Here the CDR3 DNA reads TGCGCCAGCAGCCCCGGGACAGGGAAGGATACGCAGTATTTT. The J gene is TRBJ2-3, the V gene TRBV5-1; the match to TRBD1 covers 9 bases. The CDR3 runs to 14 residues. Germline V gene lookup returns CDR1 SGHRS and CDR2 YFSETQ. J lost 6 bases, V lost 4 bases, and 6 bases had no gene match.

This clonotype came up many times. Germline is not matched at one junction end, which may reflect a read error. This CDR3 reads CASSFRGSYEQYF. The CDR3 region has the DNA TGCGCCAGCAGCTTCAGGGGCTCCTACGAGCAGTACTTC. The gene calls are TRBV7-9 and TRBJ2-7; maybe TRBD1 (6 bases). The germline V gene encodes CDR1 SEHNR and CDR2 FQNEAQ (reference sequence). This CDR3 is 13 amino acids long.